This T cell receptor beta chain was identified in a study of blood T cell repertoires in COVID-19. Study-level information: Some COVID-19 samples were acute and others convalescent; all came from the United States, Italy and Spain. In each case, the material was cDNA or gDNA derived from T cells, B-cell-depleted T cells, or PBMCs.

Enrollment of patients from Seattle took place during active infection, with longitudinal follow-up. Per the authors' pipeline: Amplification of reference gene primers was used by the study to estimate nucleated cell counts. TCRdb keeps only in-frame clones here, not all; method: immunoSEQ multiplex PCR. V, J and clone size derive from that table, while D and trimming were established from the DNA sequence. The sample consists of roughly 440,000 clones, approximately 90% of them appearing once. V lost 0 bases, J lost 6 bases, and 17 bases lay in between. Germline V gene sequence: CDR1 PRHDT, CDR2 FYEKMQ (reference sequence). This CDR3 is 16 amino acids long.

The J gene is TRBJ1-2, the V gene TRBV13; weak D call: TRBD1 (5 bases). The source is a woman aged 45-65 years with COVID-19, enrolled during active disease. The sample taken for sequencing was peripheral blood. The CDR3 reads CASSLGSRARVDGYTF. The CDR3 nucleotides are TGTGCCAGCAGCTTAGGCTCCAGGGCCAGGGTGGATGGCTACACCTTC.